The next 5 T cell receptor beta chains were all read from a single sample in a study of immune cell composition in non-small cell lung cancer (dated by TCRdb to 2017 to 2019). The method behind the library was the immunoSEQ multiplex PCR assay. TCRdb retrieved this table from immuneACCESS and kept in-frame rearrangements only. Not all clones are present; in checked studies, unresolved V genes account for under half, and no reason is known for the remainder. The sample includes under 3,500 clones, with approximately 67% observed a single time. The ten most abundant clones make up around 20% of the sample. Normal lung samples came from the same patient and consisted of non-adjacent lung tissue collected as far from the tumour as possible, at a distance of at least 3 cm. The sequenced sample was non-adjacent lung tissue. These TCRs come from a human donor with non-small cell lung cancer.

Sample share makes this clone large. The chain uses TRBV4-3 and TRBJ2-7, with TRBD1 matching 9 bases. Germline trimming cut 3 bases from V and 5 bases from J; bases unmatched to any gene: 5. This CDR3 has 14 amino acids. Per the germline V gene, CDR1 is LGHNA and CDR2 is YSLEER. CDR3 sequence: CASSQGQGPDEQYF. CDR3 coding DNA: TGCGCCAGCAGCCAGGGACAGGGTCCCGACGAGCAGTACTTC.

This clone was counted a few times. The chain employs TRBV5-6 and TRBJ2-7, with 8 bases that match TRBD1. This CDR3 contains 15 residues. Trimming removed 2 bases from V and 4 bases from J; junction bases left unmatched: 8. CDR1 is SGHDT and CDR2 is YYEEEE in the germline V gene. The CDR3 protein is CASSFGQGAWYEQYF. CDR3 sequence (DNA): TGTGCCAGCAGCTTCGGGCAGGGGGCTTGGTACGAGCAGTACTTC.

This clone appeared a few times. The V call is TRBV18, the J call TRBJ1-2; a possible D gene is TRBD1 (6 bases). Germline V gives CDR1 KGHSH, CDR2 LQKENI. The CDR3 contains 16 residues. V lost 3 bases to trimming and J lost 0 bases, with 14 bases between them. The CDR3 DNA sequence: TGTGCCAGCTCACCGAAGACAGGCCCTTCTAACTATGGCTACACCTTC. This sequence encodes CASSPKTGPSNYGYTF.

The table lists this clone with a count of one. The chain joins TRBV13 to TRBJ1-5, with a tentative D call TRBD1 (6 bases). The germline V gene encodes CDR1 PRHDT and CDR2 FYEKMQ (reference sequence). The CDR3 contains 15 residues. The V and J ends lost 1 base and 5 bases respectively, with 12 bases between them. CDR3 region: CASSLAHREDQPQHF. The CDR3 nucleotides read TGTGCCAGCAGCTTAGCCCACAGGGAAGATCAGCCCCAGCATTTT.

The chain is built from TRBV27 and TRBJ1-1; no reliable D call. The V gene's germline CDR1 is MNHEY and CDR2 SMNVEV (reference sequence). Between the trimmed V and J ends, which lost 5 bases and 5 bases, there was a span of 15 bases. The CDR3 totals 14 residues. DNA of the CDR3: TGTGCCAGCAGTCGCCCCGAGGGAACGACTGAAGCTTTCTTT. It codes for CASSRPEGTTEAFF.